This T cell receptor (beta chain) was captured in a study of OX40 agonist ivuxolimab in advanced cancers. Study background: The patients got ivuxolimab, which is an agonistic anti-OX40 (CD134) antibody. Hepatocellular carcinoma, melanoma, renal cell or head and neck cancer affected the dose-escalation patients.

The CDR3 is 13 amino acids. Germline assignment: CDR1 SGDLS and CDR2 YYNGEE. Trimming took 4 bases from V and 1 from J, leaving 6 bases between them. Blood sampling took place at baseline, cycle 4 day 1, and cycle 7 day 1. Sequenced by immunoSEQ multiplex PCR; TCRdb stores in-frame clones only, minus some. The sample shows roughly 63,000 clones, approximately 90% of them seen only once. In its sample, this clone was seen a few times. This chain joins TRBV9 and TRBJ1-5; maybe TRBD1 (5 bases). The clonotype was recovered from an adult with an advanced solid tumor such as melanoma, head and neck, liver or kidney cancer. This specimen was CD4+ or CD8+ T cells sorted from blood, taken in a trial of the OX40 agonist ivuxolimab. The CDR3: CASSRDSNQPQHF. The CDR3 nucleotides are TGTGCCAGCAGCCGGGACAGCAATCAGCCCCAGCATTTT.